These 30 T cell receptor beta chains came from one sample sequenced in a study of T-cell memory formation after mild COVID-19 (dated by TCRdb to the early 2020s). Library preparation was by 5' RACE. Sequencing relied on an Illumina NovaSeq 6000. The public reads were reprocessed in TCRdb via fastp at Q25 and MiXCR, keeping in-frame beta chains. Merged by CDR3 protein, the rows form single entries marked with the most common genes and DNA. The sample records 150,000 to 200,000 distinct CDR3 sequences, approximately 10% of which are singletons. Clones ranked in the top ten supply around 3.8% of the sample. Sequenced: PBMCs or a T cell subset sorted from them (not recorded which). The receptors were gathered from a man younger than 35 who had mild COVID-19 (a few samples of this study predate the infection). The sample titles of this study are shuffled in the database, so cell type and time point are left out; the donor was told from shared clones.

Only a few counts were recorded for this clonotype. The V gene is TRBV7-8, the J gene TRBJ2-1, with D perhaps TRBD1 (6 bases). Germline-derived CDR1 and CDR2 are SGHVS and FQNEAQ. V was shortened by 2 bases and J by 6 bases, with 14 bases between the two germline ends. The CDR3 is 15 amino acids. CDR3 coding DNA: TGTGCCAGCAGCTTATTACAGGGACGGCGCAATGAGCAGTTCTTC. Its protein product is CASSLLQGRRNEQFF. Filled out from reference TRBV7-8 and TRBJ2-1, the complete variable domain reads GAGVSQSPRYKVAKRGQDVALRCDPISGHVSLFWYQQALGQGPEFLTYFQNEAQLDKSGLPSDRFFAERPEGSVSTLKIQRTQQEDSAVYLCASSLLQGRRNEQFFGPGTRLTVL.

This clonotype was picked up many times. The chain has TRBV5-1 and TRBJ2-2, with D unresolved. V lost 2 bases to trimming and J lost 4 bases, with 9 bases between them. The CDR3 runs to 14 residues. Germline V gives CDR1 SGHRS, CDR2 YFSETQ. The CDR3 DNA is TGCGCCAGCAGCTTAACCTCCGCCACCGGGGAGCTGTTTTTT. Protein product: CASSLTSATGELFF.

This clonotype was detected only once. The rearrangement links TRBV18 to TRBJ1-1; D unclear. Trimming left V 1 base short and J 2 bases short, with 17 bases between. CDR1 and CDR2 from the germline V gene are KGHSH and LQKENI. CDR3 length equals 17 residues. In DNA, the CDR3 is TGTGCCAGCTCACCACGTTTGGTAACGTCGGTTAACACTGAAGCTTTCTTT. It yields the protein CASSPRLVTSVNTEAFF.

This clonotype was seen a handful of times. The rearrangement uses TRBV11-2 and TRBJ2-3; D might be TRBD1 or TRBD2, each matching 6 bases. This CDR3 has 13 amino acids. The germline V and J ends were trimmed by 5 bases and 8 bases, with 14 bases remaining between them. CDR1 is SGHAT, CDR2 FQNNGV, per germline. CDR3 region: CASSRTWGATQYF. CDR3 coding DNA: TGTGCCAGCAGCCGGACCTGGGGGGCTACGCAGTATTTT.

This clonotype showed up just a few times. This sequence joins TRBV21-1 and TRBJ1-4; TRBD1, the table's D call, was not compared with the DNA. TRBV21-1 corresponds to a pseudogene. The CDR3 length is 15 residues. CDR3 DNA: TGTGCCAGCCTCAACCCCGGGGACACTAATGAAAAACTGTTTTTT. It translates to CASLNPGDTNEKLFF.

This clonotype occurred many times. The CDR3 nucleotides are TGCGCCAGCAGCGGTGGGCGGGGGGGCCTGGATGAGCAGTTCTTC. It codes for CASSGGRGGLDEQFF. V is TRBV4-3 and J is TRBJ2-1, with TRBD2 identical over 9 bases. The length of the CDR3 is 15 residues. The V segment lost 5 bases and the J segment 8 bases; nucleotides outside the gene matches: 10. Germline assignment: CDR1 LGHNA and CDR2 YSLEER.

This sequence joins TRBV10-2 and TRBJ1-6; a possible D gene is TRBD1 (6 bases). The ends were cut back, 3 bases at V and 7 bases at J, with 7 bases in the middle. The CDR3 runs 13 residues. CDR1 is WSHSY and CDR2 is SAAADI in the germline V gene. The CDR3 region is CASSEQGNSPLHF. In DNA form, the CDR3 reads TGCGCCAGCAGTGAACAGGGCAATTCACCCCTCCACTTT.

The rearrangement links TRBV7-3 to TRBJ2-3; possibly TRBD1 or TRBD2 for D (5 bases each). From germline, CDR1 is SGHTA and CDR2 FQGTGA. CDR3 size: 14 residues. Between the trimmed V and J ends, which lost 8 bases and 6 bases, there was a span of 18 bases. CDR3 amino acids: CASSGAPNGDTQYF. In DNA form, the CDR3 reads TGTGCCAGCTCCGGGGCTCCAAACGGGGATACGCAGTATTTT.

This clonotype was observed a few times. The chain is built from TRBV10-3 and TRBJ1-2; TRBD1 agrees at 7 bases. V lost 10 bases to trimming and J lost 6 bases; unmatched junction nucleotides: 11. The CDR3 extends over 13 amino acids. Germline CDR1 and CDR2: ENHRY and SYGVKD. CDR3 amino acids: CATGFRGQDGYTF. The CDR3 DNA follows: TGTGCCACCGGTTTTAGGGGGCAAGATGGCTACACCTTC.

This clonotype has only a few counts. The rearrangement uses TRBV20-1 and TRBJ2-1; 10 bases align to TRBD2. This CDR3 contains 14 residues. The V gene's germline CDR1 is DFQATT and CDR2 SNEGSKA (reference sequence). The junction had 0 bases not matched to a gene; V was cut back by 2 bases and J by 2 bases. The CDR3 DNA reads TGCAGTGCTAGAACTAGCGGGGCCTACAATGAGCAGTTCTTC. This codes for CSARTSGAYNEQFF.

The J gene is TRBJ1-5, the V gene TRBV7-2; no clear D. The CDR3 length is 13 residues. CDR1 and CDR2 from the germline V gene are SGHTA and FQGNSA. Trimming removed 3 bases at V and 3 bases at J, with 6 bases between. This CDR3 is CASSLSNNQPQHF. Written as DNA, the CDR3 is TGTGCCAGCAGCTTGTCCAACAATCAGCCCCAGCATTTT.

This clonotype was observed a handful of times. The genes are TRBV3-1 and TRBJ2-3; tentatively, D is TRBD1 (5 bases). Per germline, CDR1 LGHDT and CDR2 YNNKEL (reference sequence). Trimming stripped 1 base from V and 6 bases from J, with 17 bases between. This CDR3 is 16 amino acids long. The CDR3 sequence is CASSQVGAMGSDTQYF. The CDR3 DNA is TGTGCCAGCAGCCAAGTAGGGGCCATGGGCTCTGATACGCAGTATTTT.

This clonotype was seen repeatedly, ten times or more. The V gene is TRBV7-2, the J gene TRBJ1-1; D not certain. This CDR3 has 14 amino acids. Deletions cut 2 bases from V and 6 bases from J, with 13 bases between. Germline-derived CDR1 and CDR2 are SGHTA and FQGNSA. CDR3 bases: TGTGCCAGCAGCTTAAGGGCCCGCGGCTCTGAAGCTTTCTTT. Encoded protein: CASSLRARGSEAFF.

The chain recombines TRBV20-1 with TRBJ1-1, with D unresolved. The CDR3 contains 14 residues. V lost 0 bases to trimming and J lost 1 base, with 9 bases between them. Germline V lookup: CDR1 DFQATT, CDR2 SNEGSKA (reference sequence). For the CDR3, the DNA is TGCAGTGCTAGAGATCCCCCAGGGAACACTGAAGCTTTCTTT. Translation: CSARDPPGNTEAFF.

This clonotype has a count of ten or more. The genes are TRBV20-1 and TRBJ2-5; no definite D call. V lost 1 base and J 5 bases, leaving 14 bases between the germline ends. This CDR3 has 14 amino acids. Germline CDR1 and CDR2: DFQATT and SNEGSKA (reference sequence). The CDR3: CSARVIRPEETQYF. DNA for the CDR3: TGCAGTGCTAGAGTTATTAGACCGGAGGAGACCCAGTACTTC.

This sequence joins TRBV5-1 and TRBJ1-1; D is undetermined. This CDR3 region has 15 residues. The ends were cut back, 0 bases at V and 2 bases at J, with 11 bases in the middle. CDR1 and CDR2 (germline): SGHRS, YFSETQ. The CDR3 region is CASSLGQSHNTEAFF. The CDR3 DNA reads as TGCGCCAGCAGCTTGGGTCAGTCACATAACACTGAAGCTTTCTTT.

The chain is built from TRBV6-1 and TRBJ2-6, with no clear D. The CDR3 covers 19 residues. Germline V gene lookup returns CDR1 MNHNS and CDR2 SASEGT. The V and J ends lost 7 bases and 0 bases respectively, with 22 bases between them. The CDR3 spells CASIFSVGFVSSGANVLTF. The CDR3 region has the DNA TGTGCCAGCATCTTTTCGGTGGGGTTTGTAAGCTCTGGGGCCAACGTCCTGACTTTC.

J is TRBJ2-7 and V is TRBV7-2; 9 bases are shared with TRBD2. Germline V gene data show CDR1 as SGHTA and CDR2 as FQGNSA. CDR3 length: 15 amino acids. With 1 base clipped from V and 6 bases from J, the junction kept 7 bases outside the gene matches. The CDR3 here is CASSLVGLAGIEQYF. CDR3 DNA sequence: TGTGCCAGCAGCTTAGTTGGGCTAGCGGGGATCGAGCAGTACTTC.

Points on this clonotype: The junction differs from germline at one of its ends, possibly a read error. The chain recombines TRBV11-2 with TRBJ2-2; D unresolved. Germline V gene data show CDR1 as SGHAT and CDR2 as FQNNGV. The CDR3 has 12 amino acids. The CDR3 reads CASSFNTEELFF. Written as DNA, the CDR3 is TGTGCCAGCAGCTTTAATACCGAGGAGCTGTTTTTT. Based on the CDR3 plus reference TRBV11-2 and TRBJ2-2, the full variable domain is EAGVAQSPRYKIIEKRQSVAFWCNPISGHATLYWYQQILGQGPKLLIQFQNNGVVDDSQLPKDRFSAERLKGVDSTLKIQPAKLEDSAVYLCASSFNTEELFFGEGSRLTVL.

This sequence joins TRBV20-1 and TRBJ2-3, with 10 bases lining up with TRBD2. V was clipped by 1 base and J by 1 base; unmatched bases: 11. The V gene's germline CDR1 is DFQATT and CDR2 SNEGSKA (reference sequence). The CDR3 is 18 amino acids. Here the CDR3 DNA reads TGCAGTGCTAGAGCGGGGGCCAGGACTAGCGGACGCACAGATACGCAGTATTTT. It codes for CSARAGARTSGRTDTQYF.

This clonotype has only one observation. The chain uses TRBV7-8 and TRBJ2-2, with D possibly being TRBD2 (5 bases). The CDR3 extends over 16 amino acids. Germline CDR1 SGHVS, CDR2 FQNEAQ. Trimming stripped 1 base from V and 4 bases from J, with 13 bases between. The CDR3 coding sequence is TGTGCCAGCAGCTTAGTGGGTAGCGCCATCACCGGGGAGCTGTTTTTT. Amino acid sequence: CASSLVGSAITGELFF.

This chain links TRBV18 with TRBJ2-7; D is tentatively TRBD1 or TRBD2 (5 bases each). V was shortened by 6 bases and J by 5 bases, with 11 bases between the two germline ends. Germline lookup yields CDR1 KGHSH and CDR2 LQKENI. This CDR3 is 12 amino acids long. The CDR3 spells CASSAGRDEQYF. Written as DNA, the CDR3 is TGTGCCAGCTCCGCGGGCAGGGACGAGCAGTACTTC.

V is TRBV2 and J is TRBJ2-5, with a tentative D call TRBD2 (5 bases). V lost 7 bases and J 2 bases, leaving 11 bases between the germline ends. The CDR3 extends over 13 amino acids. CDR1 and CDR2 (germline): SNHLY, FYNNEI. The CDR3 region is CASNNREQETQYF. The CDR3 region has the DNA TGTGCCAGCAACAACCGGGAACAAGAGACCCAGTACTTC.

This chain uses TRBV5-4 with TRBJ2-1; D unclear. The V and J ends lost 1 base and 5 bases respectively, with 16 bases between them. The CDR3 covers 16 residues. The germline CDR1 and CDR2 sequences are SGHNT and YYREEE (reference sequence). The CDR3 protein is CASSLRLSGWNNEQFF. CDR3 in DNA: TGTGCCAGCAGCTTGAGGCTCTCGGGCTGGAACAATGAGCAGTTCTTC.

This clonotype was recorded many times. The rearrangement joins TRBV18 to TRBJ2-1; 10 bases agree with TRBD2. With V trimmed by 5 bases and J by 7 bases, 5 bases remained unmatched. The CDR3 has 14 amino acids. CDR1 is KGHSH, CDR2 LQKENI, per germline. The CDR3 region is CASSSSGGENEQFF. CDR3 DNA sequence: TGTGCCAGCTCATCTAGCGGGGGCGAGAATGAGCAGTTCTTC.

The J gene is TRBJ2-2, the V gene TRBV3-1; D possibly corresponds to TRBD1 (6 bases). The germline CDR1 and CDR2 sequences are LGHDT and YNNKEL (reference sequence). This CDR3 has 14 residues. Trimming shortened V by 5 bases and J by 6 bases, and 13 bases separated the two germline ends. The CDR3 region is CASSRDTLAGELFF. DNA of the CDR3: TGTGCCAGCAGCAGGGACACCTTAGCCGGGGAGCTGTTTTTT.

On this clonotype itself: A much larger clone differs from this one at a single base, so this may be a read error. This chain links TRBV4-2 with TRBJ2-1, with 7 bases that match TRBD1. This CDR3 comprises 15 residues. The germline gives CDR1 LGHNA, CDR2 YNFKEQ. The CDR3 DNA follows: TGTGCCAGAAGCCAAGAGGGGGCCCCCTACAATGAGCAGTTCTTC. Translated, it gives CARSQEGAPYNEQFF.

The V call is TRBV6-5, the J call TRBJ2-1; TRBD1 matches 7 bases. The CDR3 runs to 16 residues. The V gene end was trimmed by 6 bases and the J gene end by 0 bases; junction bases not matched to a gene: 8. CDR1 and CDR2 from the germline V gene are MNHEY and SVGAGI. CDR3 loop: CASRVTGVSSYNEQFF. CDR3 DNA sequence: TGTGCCAGCAGGGTCACAGGGGTTAGCTCCTACAATGAGCAGTTCTTC.

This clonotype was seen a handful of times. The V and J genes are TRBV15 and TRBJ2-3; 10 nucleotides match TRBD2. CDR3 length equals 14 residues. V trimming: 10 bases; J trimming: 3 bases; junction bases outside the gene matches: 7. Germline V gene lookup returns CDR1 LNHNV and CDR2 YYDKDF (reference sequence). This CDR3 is CASRSGGATDTQYF. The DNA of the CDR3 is TGTGCCAGTAGGAGCGGGGGGGCAACAGATACGCAGTATTTT.

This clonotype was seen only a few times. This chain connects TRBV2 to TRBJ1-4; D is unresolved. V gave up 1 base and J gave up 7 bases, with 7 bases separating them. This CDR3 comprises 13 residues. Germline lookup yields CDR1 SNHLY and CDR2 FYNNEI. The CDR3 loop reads CASSEGPGEKLFF. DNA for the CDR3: TGTGCCAGCAGTGAAGGGCCGGGTGAAAAACTGTTTTTT.